These 19 T cell receptor beta chains originate from one sample sequenced in a study of a mutant IDH1 vaccine in newly diagnosed glioma. The protocol was immunoSEQ multiplex PCR, while the TCRdb copy is restricted to in-frame clones and leaves out a portion. Among roughly 120,000 clones listed, over 75% were seen once. What these receptors recognize is not known. Time point reported: week 11, during vaccination. Doses comprised 300 ug of mutant IDH1 20-mer peptide each, plus topical imiquimod. This material consisted of PBMCs, taken from a glioma patient whose treatment included an IDH1 peptide vaccine. The receptors shown here come from a middle-aged man with glioma.

The rearrangement uses TRBV25-1 and TRBJ2-7; tentatively, D is TRBD1 (6 bases). This CDR3 region has 16 residues. From germline, CDR1 is MGHDK and CDR2 SYGVNS. Trimming took off 4 bases at V and 3 bases at J, with 19 bases between the two ends. CDR3 region: CASSAFQGRANYEQYF. The CDR3 region has the DNA TGTGCCAGCAGTGCTTTTCAGGGGCGGGCGAACTACGAGCAGTACTTC.

This clone appeared once. This chain joins TRBV7-8 and TRBJ1-2; D gene ambiguous. Germline CDR1 reads SGHVS; CDR2 reads FQNEAQ. The CDR3 is made up of 13 amino acids. Trimming cost V 3 bases and J 2 bases, with 7 bases left between them. For the CDR3, the DNA is TGTGCCAGCAGCTTTAAATCCAACTATGGCTACACCTTC. Its protein is CASSFKSNYGYTF. Drawing the rest from reference TRBV7-8 and TRBJ1-2, the complete variable domain is GAGVSQSPRYKVAKRGQDVALRCDPISGHVSLFWYQQALGQGPEFLTYFQNEAQLDKSGLPSDRFFAERPEGSVSTLKIQRTQQEDSAVYLCASSFKSNYGYTFGSGTRLTVV.

The J gene is TRBJ2-3, the V gene TRBV11-2; D is undetermined. Trimming pared 0 bases from V and 2 bases from J, leaving 6 bases between. The CDR3 extends over 14 amino acids. The germline V gene encodes CDR1 SGHAT and CDR2 FQNNGV. The chain's CDR3 is CASSLEPTTDTQYF. As DNA, the CDR3 is TGTGCCAGCAGCTTAGAACCCACCACAGATACGCAGTATTTT.

The rearrangement joins TRBV11-2 to TRBJ2-3; 8 bases agree with TRBD2. The germline gives CDR1 SGHAT, CDR2 FQNNGV. Unmatched junction bases numbered 6, after V lost 0 bases and J lost 7 bases. The CDR3 runs to 15 residues. The DNA of the CDR3 is TGTGCCAGCAGCTTAGATGGCGGGGGGAGATATACGCAGTATTTT. Protein product: CASSLDGGGRYTQYF.

The chain joins TRBV30 to TRBJ2-6; D not certain. This CDR3 comprises 13 residues. The V end was cut by 3 bases, the J end by 0 bases, with 3 bases between. The germline V gene has CDR1 GTSNPN and CDR2 SVGIG (reference sequence). CDR3 residues: CAWRNSGANVLTF. CDR3 nucleotides: TGTGCCTGGAGAAACTCTGGGGCCAACGTCCTGACTTTC. The variable domain in full, completed from reference TRBV30 and TRBJ2-6, reads SQTIHQWPATLVQPVGSPLSLECTVEGTSNPNLYWYRQAAGRGLQLLFYSVGIGQISSEVPQNLSASRPQDRQFILSSKKLLLSDSGFYLCAWRNSGANVLTFGAGSRLTVL.

CDR3 coding DNA: TGTGCCAGCAGCTTAACGGGCCGTGGGGCCAACGTCCTGACTTTC. Translation gives CASSLTGRGANVLTF. The gene calls are TRBV11-2 and TRBJ2-6; D remains ambiguous. CDR1 and CDR2 (germline): SGHAT, FQNNGV. Trimming took off 2 bases at V and 3 bases at J, with 8 bases between the two ends. The CDR3 extends over 15 amino acids.

The chain couples TRBV4-2 to TRBJ2-1; D possibly corresponds to TRBD2 (5 bases). The CDR3 extends over 14 amino acids. Germline assignment: CDR1 LGHNA and CDR2 YNFKEQ. V lost 3 bases and J 7 bases, leaving 13 bases between the germline ends. CDR3 nucleotides: TGTGCCAGCAGCCAGCCCCCGAGGAGGAATGAGCAGTTCTTC. It yields the protein CASSQPPRRNEQFF.

The CDR3 coding sequence is TGTGCCAGCATGGGGGGGAGTTATAACACCGGGGAGCTGTTTTTT. Its translation is CASMGGSYNTGELFF. This chain connects TRBV6-1 to TRBJ2-2, with 7 bases lining up with TRBD2. This CDR3 has 15 amino acids. V shed 7 bases, J shed 2 bases, and the junction held 7 bases outside the gene matches. Germline-derived CDR1 and CDR2 are MNHNS and SASEGT.

The chain has TRBV12-5 and TRBJ1-2, with 9 nucleotides matching TRBD1. V lost 4 bases to trimming and J lost 2 bases; unmatched junction nucleotides: 5. The CDR3 extends over 15 amino acids. Looked up from germline, CDR1 is LGHNT and CDR2 is FRNRAP. The CDR3 DNA sequence: TGTGCTAGTGGTTCCGGGACAGGGAGAAACTATGGCTACACCTTC. It codes for CASGSGTGRNYGYTF.

The gene calls are TRBV19 and TRBJ1-1; 8 bases are shared with TRBD1. In germline, CDR1 is LNHDA, CDR2 SQIVND (reference sequence). The CDR3 spans 14 residues. Trimming took 6 bases from V and 7 from J; bases not matched to a gene: 10. This chain's CDR3 is CASSRRTGNDEAFF. CDR3 sequence (DNA): TGTGCCAGTAGCCGCCGGACAGGGAATGATGAAGCTTTCTTT.

The J gene is TRBJ1-2, the V gene TRBV9, with D perhaps TRBD1 (5 bases). The CDR3 contains 14 residues. CDR1 SGDLS and CDR2 YYNGEE come from the germline V gene. V lost 6 bases to trimming and J lost 10 bases, with 22 bases between them. Written as DNA, the CDR3 is TGTGCCAGCACCATTGGGACGGAGCGCCTGGACTACACCTTC. Amino acids: CASTIGTERLDYTF.

The chain recombines TRBV5-1 with TRBJ2-5; D unresolved. Germline CDR1 is SGHRS and CDR2 is YFSETQ. Trimming shortened V by 1 base and J by 5 bases, and 9 bases separated the two germline ends. The CDR3 length is 13 residues. The CDR3 reads CASSLQQKETQYF. DNA of the CDR3: TGCGCCAGCAGCTTGCAACAAAAGGAGACCCAGTACTTC.

The rearrangement uses TRBV4-3 and TRBJ2-3; D is ambiguous. The CDR3 totals 15 residues. Germline V gene data show CDR1 as LGHNA and CDR2 as YSLEER. The germline V and J ends were trimmed by 1 base and 0 bases, with 8 bases remaining between them. DNA for the CDR3: TGCGCCAGCAGCCAAGCCGCCCTCAGCACAGATACGCAGTATTTT. This sequence encodes CASSQAALSTDTQYF.

The gene calls are TRBV6-6 and TRBJ1-3; D call uncertain. The germline V and J ends were trimmed by 7 bases and 8 bases, with 18 bases remaining between them. Germline values: CDR1 MNHNY, CDR2 SVGAGI (reference sequence). CDR3 length: 14 residues. The CDR3 spells CASTPAHSQDTIYF. CDR3 nucleotides: TGTGCCAGCACCCCGGCTCACTCCCAGGACACCATATATTTT.

The chain employs TRBV5-1 and TRBJ2-3, with D hard to call. Trimming removed 5 bases at V and 3 bases at J, with 7 bases between. Germline assignment: CDR1 SGHRS and CDR2 YFSETQ. The CDR3 loop spans 12 amino acids. The CDR3 spells CASSPTTDTQYF. The CDR3 DNA reads as TGCGCCAGCAGTCCGACTACAGATACGCAGTATTTT.

As DNA, the CDR3 is TGTGCCAGCAGTGAAGCGGCCTCCTACGAGCAGTACTTC. Encoded protein: CASSEAASYEQYF. The chain uses TRBV6-1 and TRBJ2-7; D not certain. V was shortened by 0 bases and J by 0 bases, with 3 bases between the two germline ends. This CDR3 region has 13 residues. Germline V gene lookup returns CDR1 MNHNS and CDR2 SASEGT.

For the CDR3, the DNA is TGTGCCAGTCGTCGACTAGCGGGACGCACAGATACGCAGTATTTT. This translates into CASRRLAGRTDTQYF. V gene TRBV19 combines with J gene TRBJ2-3; 11 bases line up with TRBD2. The CDR3 spans 15 residues. The V segment lost 8 bases and the J segment 1 base; nucleotides outside the gene matches: 5. The germline V gene has CDR1 LNHDA and CDR2 SQIVND (reference sequence).

The J gene is TRBJ2-3, the V gene TRBV2; D might be TRBD1 (5 bases). The V end was cut by 5 bases, the J end by 0 bases, with 12 bases between. In germline, CDR1 is SNHLY, CDR2 FYNNEI. The CDR3 runs 15 residues. CDR3 amino acids: CASSIQGGSTDTQYF. In DNA form, the CDR3 reads TGTGCCAGCAGTATCCAGGGCGGTAGCACAGATACGCAGTATTTT.

The rearrangement uses TRBV2 and TRBJ2-5; TRBD2 might be the D (7 bases). The V gene lost 6 bases and the J gene lost 4 bases, with 12 bases spanning the gap. Germline loops: CDR1 SNHLY, CDR2 FYNNEI. The CDR3 is 13 amino acids. CDR3 loop: CASRGGAGETQYF. CDR3 DNA: TGTGCCAGCAGAGGGGGGGCAGGAGAGACCCAGTACTTC. Supplemented by reference TRBV2 and TRBJ2-5, the full variable domain reads EPEVTQTPSHQVTQMGQEVILRCVPISNHLYFYWYRQILGQKVEFLVSFYNNEISEKSEIFDDQFSVERPDGSNFTLKIRSTKLEDSAMYFCASRGGAGETQYFGPGTRLLVL.